Each of the 31 T cell receptor beta chains below was sequenced from the same sample in a study of T cells in Graves' hyperthyroidism and ophthalmopathy (dated by TCRdb to about 2019). The receptor library was made with multiplex PCR. TCRdb lists the instrument as Illumina HiSeq 2000. Amplification of TCR beta CDR3 regions was carried out from RNA transcripts. A first-round RT-PCR of the TCR CDR3 used the HTBI primer set with the Qiagen OneStep RT-PCR kit. TCRdb's own reprocessing of the public reads used fastp at Q25 and MiXCR and kept productive beta chains. Under each unique CDR3 protein, matching rows form one entry showing the most common genes and DNA. The sample records about 640,000 distinct CDR3 sequences, more than 14% of which are singletons. Roughly an eighth of the sample lies in the top ten. Material: blood. These receptors were collected from a woman aged 45-65 years with Graves' ophthalmopathy.

This clonotype was observed at least ten times. The rearrangement uses TRBV6-5 and TRBJ2-7, with D perhaps TRBD2 (6 bases). The CDR3 consists of 16 residues. The ends were cut back, 0 bases at V and 0 bases at J, with 12 bases in the middle. Germline V gene data show CDR1 as MNHEY and CDR2 as SVGAGI. The CDR3 DNA reads TGTGCCAGCAGTTACTCCGGGGGAATCAACTCCTACGAGCAGTACTTC. Translation: CASSYSGGINSYEQYF.

To note about this clonotype: Its ends do not fully match the called genes, so a read error is possible. This rearrangement joins TRBV27 to TRBJ1-1, with 7 bases lining up with TRBD1. This CDR3 has 13 amino acids. CDR1 and CDR2 (germline): MNHEY, SMNVEV (reference sequence). The CDR3 here is CASSTQGYTEASF. DNA of the CDR3: TGTGCCAGCAGTACACAGGGGTACACTGAAGCTTCCTTT.

In its sample, this clonotype was seen a few times. The V gene is TRBV29-1, the J gene TRBJ1-4; tentative D call: TRBD1 (5 bases). V lost 5 bases and J lost 0, with 10 bases in between. This CDR3 is built from 14 residues. CDR1 is SQVTM, CDR2 ANQGSEA, per germline. CDR3 region: CSVTLGATNEKLFF. The CDR3 bases are TGCAGCGTTACCCTGGGGGCAACTAATGAAAAACTGTTTTTT.

On this clonotype: Possible read error: a much larger clone is one base away. The conserved final phenylalanine or tryptophan is absent from the CDR3, which likely points to a read error. The chain carries TRBV12-3 or TRBV12-4 and TRBJ2-1; TRBD1 aligns across 7 bases. This CDR3 contains 13 residues. Losses at the gene ends were 6 bases for V and 4 bases for J; bases not matched to a gene: 3. In DNA form, the CDR3 reads TGTGCCAGCAGCGGACAGGATTACAATGAGCAGTTCTCC. Translated: CASSGQDYNEQFS.

This clonotype was recorded many times. The rearrangement uses TRBV11-2 and TRBJ1-5, with TRBD1 as a possible D gene (5 bases). This CDR3 is 14 amino acids long. CDR1 is SGHAT and CDR2 is FQNNGV in the germline V gene. Trimming removed 5 bases at V and 3 bases at J, with 11 bases between. This CDR3 is CASSGDRLNQPQHF. The CDR3 DNA is TGTGCCAGCAGCGGAGACAGACTCAATCAGCCCCAGCATTTT.

This clonotype was counted at least ten times. This rearrangement joins TRBV28 to TRBJ2-5, with 8 bases matching TRBD1. Germline CDR1 is MDHEN and CDR2 is SYDVKM. V lost 2 bases and J lost 0; bases outside the gene matches: 2. The CDR3 is 15 amino acids. CDR3 amino acids: CASSLPDRDQETQYF. As DNA, the CDR3 is TGTGCCAGCAGTTTACCGGACAGGGACCAAGAGACCCAGTACTTC.

In its sample, this clonotype was seen many times. The rearrangement joins TRBV12-3 or TRBV12-4 to TRBJ1-2; 10 positions agree with TRBD1. CDR3 length: 14 amino acids. Trimming cost V 4 bases and J 3 bases; bases outside gene matches: 2. CDR3 sequence: CASSSTGGYYGYTF. CDR3 nucleotides: TGTGCCAGCAGTTCGACAGGGGGCTACTATGGCTACACCTTC.

This clonotype was observed many times. The chain has TRBV5-8 and TRBJ2-1, with D possibly matching TRBD1 (6 bases). V gave up 0 bases and J gave up 0 bases, with 10 bases separating them. CDR1 and CDR2 (germline): SGHTS, YDEGEE. The CDR3 covers 16 residues. Here the CDR3 reads CASSLGQVNSYNEQFF. The CDR3, as DNA: TGTGCCAGCAGCTTGGGACAGGTAAACTCCTACAATGAGCAGTTCTTC.

The chain uses TRBV20-1 and TRBJ2-1; 7 nucleotides agree with TRBD2. The germline V gene encodes CDR1 DFQATT and CDR2 SNEGSKA (reference sequence). This CDR3 is 14 amino acids long. CDR3 sequence (DNA): TGCAGCGTCACGAGGGCGGGAGCCTACAATGAGCAGTTCTTC. The encoded protein is CSVTRAGAYNEQFF.

This clonotype was seen repeatedly, ten times or more. The chain carries TRBV28 and TRBJ2-1; D ambiguous. The CDR3 is 11 amino acids. The V and J ends lost 4 bases and 8 bases respectively, with 6 bases between them. Germline V CDR1 and CDR2: MDHEN, SYDVKM. The CDR3 region is CASSSPHEQFF. The DNA of the CDR3 is TGTGCCAGCAGTTCCCCCCATGAGCAGTTCTTC.

The sample holds many counts of this clonotype. The genes are TRBV2 and TRBJ2-2; 11 bases line up with TRBD1. Germline V lookup: CDR1 SNHLY, CDR2 FYNNEI. V shed 9 bases and J 5 bases; nucleotides not matched to a gene: 2. The CDR3 runs to 13 residues. CDR3 DNA: TGTGCCAGGGGACAGGGGGTAACCGGGGAGCTGTTTTTT. Its translation is CARGQGVTGELFF.

In this sample, this clonotype turned up many times. The chain employs TRBV20-1 and TRBJ2-7, with 10 bases aligning to TRBD2. The CDR3 is 16 amino acids. The germline gives CDR1 DFQATT, CDR2 SNEGSKA (reference sequence). V shed 1 base and J 6 bases; nucleotides not matched to a gene: 12. The CDR3 sequence is CSARAVSSGRVSEQYF. Written as DNA, the CDR3 is TGCAGTGCTAGAGCGGTTTCTAGCGGGAGAGTTTCCGAGCAGTACTTC.

This clonotype showed up many times. The rearrangement links TRBV12-3 or TRBV12-4 to TRBJ2-5; 10 bases are shared with TRBD2. Trimming at V came to 6 bases and at J to 5 bases, leaving 6 bases not matched to a gene. CDR3 size: 14 residues. This CDR3 is CASSLSGRSETQYF. CDR3 DNA sequence: TGTGCCAGCAGCCTTAGCGGGAGGTCGGAGACCCAGTACTTC.

This clonotype has just a few counts. J is TRBJ2-2 and V is TRBV10-3, with TRBD2 matching 12 bases. Trimming took 8 bases from V and 4 from J; bases not matched to a gene: 8. CDR3 length: 16 residues. Per germline, CDR1 ENHRY and CDR2 SYGVKD. The CDR3 DNA follows: TGTGCCATCGGAAAACTAGCGGGAGGTCCCACCGGGGAGCTGTTTTTT. Translated, it gives CAIGKLAGGPTGELFF.

This clonotype was recorded many times. The chain is built from TRBV5-1 and TRBJ2-7; TRBD1 aligns across 7 bases. This CDR3 has 15 amino acids. V shed 4 bases, J shed 4 bases, and the junction held 11 bases outside the gene matches. Germline CDR1 SGHRS, CDR2 YFSETQ. CDR3 region: CASSLGRGGGYEQYF. In DNA, the CDR3 is TGCGCCAGCAGCCTAGGAAGAGGGGGCGGTTACGAGCAGTACTTC.

This rearrangement joins TRBV4-3 to TRBJ2-7, with 11 bases fitting TRBD2. Germline CDR1 reads LGHNA; CDR2 reads YSLEER. This CDR3 contains 15 residues. With 5 bases clipped from V and 5 bases from J, the junction kept 8 bases outside the gene matches. CDR3 DNA sequence: TGCGCCAGCAGCAAACCACTAGCGGGAGCCCACGAGCAGTACTTC. Residues: CASSKPLAGAHEQYF.

For this clonotype: A much larger clone differs by one base, so this may be a read error. The CDR3 sequence: CAWSRMRQGRWYTEALF. The CDR3 nucleotides read TGTGCCTGGAGTAGAATGAGACAGGGGAGATGGTACACTGAAGCTCTCTTT. The chain recombines TRBV30 with TRBJ1-1; 8 bases are a match to TRBD1. Germline V CDR1 and CDR2: GTSNPN, SVGIG (reference sequence). CDR3 length: 17 amino acids. The full variable domain, in which reference TRBV30 and TRBJ1-1 provide the parts outside the CDR3, is SQTIHQWPATLVQPVGSPLSLECTVEGTSNPNLYWYRQAAGRGLQLLFYSVGIGQISSEVPQNLSASRPQDRQFILSSKKLLLSDSGFYLCAWSRMRQGRWYTEALFGQGTRLTVV.

The V gene is TRBV4-3, the J gene TRBJ2-1; D not resolved. Germline CDR1 LGHNA, CDR2 YSLEER. Trimming left V 6 bases short and J 4 bases short, with 13 bases between. This CDR3 spans 14 amino acids. CDR3 loop: CASSPLADYNEQFF. The CDR3 DNA sequence: TGCGCCAGCAGTCCTCTGGCAGATTACAATGAGCAGTTCTTC.

This clonotype was counted at least ten times. In DNA, the CDR3 is TGTGCCAGCAGCTTAGCCTCGGGACAGGGGCTTTCTGGGGCCAACGTCCTGACTTTC. Its protein is CASSLASGQGLSGANVLTF. The V and J genes are TRBV7-2 and TRBJ2-6; 10 nucleotides agree with TRBD1. The ends lost 0 bases at V and 1 base at J; junction bases unmatched: 6. The CDR3 extends over 19 amino acids. Germline V lookup: CDR1 SGHTA, CDR2 FQGNSA.

This clonotype was picked up a small number of times. The chain's CDR3 is CASSVGEGRNYGYTF. In DNA form, the CDR3 reads TGTGCCAGCAGCGTAGGAGAAGGGCGAAACTATGGCTACACCTTC. The chain combines TRBV9 with TRBJ1-2; D gene ambiguous. Germline V gene data show CDR1 as SGDLS and CDR2 as YYNGEE. V lost 0 bases and J lost 2, with 11 bases in between. The CDR3 sequence is 15 residues long.

In this sample, this clonotype turned up many times. The chain joins TRBV28 to TRBJ2-7, with 10 bases identical to TRBD1. This CDR3 has 15 amino acids. With 6 bases clipped from V and 5 bases from J, the junction kept 10 bases outside the gene matches. Per the germline V gene, CDR1 is MDHEN and CDR2 is SYDVKM. CDR3 residues: CASSRIRQGADEQYF. In nucleotides, the CDR3 is TGTGCCAGCAGCCGAATTAGACAGGGGGCTGACGAGCAGTACTTC.

The chain joins TRBV15 to TRBJ2-1; a weak D match, TRBD1 (5 bases). Per germline, CDR1 LNHNV and CDR2 YYDKDF (reference sequence). V shed 1 base and J shed 7 bases, with 14 bases lying between them. This CDR3 contains 15 residues. In DNA form, the CDR3 reads TGTGCCACCAGCAGAGGTAGGGGTAAATCTAATGAGCAGTTCTTC. It translates to CATSRGRGKSNEQFF.

The V and J genes are TRBV5-1 and TRBJ2-7, with 9 bases identical to TRBD2. V lost 1 base to trimming and J lost 6 bases; unmatched junction nucleotides: 5. CDR3 length: 14 amino acids. Germline V gene data show CDR1 as SGHRS and CDR2 as YFSETQ. CDR3 region: CASSLSGGFSEQYF. DNA of the CDR3: TGCGCCAGCAGCTTGAGCGGGGGGTTTTCCGAGCAGTACTTC.

The sample holds many counts of this clonotype. The chain couples TRBV28 to TRBJ1-1; D gene unclear. CDR1 is MDHEN and CDR2 is SYDVKM in the germline V gene. CDR3 size: 16 residues. V lost 5 bases, J lost 0 bases, and 16 bases lay in between. CDR3 residues: CASSRRHTAMNTEAFF. The CDR3 DNA reads TGTGCCAGCAGTCGACGACATACAGCCATGAACACTGAAGCTTTCTTT.

This clonotype was observed at least ten times. V is TRBV28 and J is TRBJ1-1; D gene uncertain. The germline V gene encodes CDR1 MDHEN and CDR2 SYDVKM. This CDR3 is 14 amino acids long. V lost 0 bases, J lost 8 bases, and 13 bases lay in between. The CDR3 protein is CASSLWHKILEAFF. CDR3 bases: TGTGCCAGCAGTTTATGGCATAAAATCCTCGAAGCTTTCTTT.

V is TRBV9 and J is TRBJ2-6; D not resolved. Trimming removed 0 bases from V and 2 bases from J, with 6 bases in between. The V gene's germline CDR1 is SGDLS and CDR2 YYNGEE. The length of the CDR3 is 15 residues. Here the CDR3 reads CASSVVSAGANVLTF. The CDR3 region has the DNA TGTGCCAGCAGCGTAGTTTCGGCTGGGGCCAACGTCCTGACTTTC.

Concerning this clonotype itself: One junction end does not reproduce the germline sequence, and a read error may be involved. The chain recombines TRBV12-3 or TRBV12-4 with TRBJ2-5, with 7 bases fitting TRBD1. The CDR3 is 13 amino acids. The CDR3 sequence is CAGSLQGLETQYF. The CDR3 coding sequence is TGTGCCGGCAGTTTACAGGGGCTAGAGACCCAGTACTTC.

The chain links TRBV7-8 to TRBJ2-2; 10 positions agree with TRBD1. The V segment lost 1 base and the J segment 5 bases; nucleotides outside the gene matches: 4. CDR3 size: 16 residues. Germline V gives CDR1 SGHVS, CDR2 FQNEAQ. In DNA, the CDR3 is TGTGCCAGCAGCTTAGGGGACAGGGGTGGAACCGGGGAGCTGTTTTTT. As protein: CASSLGDRGGTGELFF. Full variable domain (outside the CDR3, taken from reference TRBV7-8 and TRBJ2-2): GAGVSQSPRYKVAKRGQDVALRCDPISGHVSLFWYQQALGQGPEFLTYFQNEAQLDKSGLPSDRFFAERPEGSVSTLKIQRTQQEDSAVYLCASSLGDRGGTGELFFGEGSRLTVL.

At least ten counts were recorded for this clonotype. The CDR3 region has the DNA TGTGCCAGCAGCCAGTCTGGGACAGAGCAGTTCTTC. Translated: CASSQSGTEQFF. V gene TRBV5-6 combines with J gene TRBJ2-1; D may be TRBD1 (6 bases). The CDR3 has 12 amino acids. Trimming left V 4 bases short and J 10 bases short, with 12 bases between. Per germline, CDR1 SGHDT and CDR2 YYEEEE.

This clonotype was recorded many times. For the CDR3, the DNA is TGTGCCAGCAGTTACCACGAGACAGGATTCCCTTACGAATATCAGCCCCAGCATTTT. Protein sequence: CASSYHETGFPYEYQPQHF. V gene TRBV6-5 combines with J gene TRBJ1-5; possibly TRBD1 for D (6 bases). This CDR3 spans 19 amino acids. V shed 2 bases and J shed 5 bases, with 25 bases lying between them. Germline V gene lookup returns CDR1 MNHEY and CDR2 SVGAGI.

This clonotype was recorded a few times. The V and J genes are TRBV19 and TRBJ1-6; 7 nucleotides agree with TRBD1. Germline trimming cut 3 bases from V and 5 bases from J; bases unmatched to any gene: 7. Germline CDR1 LNHDA, CDR2 SQIVND (reference sequence). The CDR3 has 16 residues. CDR3 sequence reads: CASSMVHGTDNSPLHF. CDR3 in DNA: TGTGCCAGTAGTATGGTTCACGGGACAGATAATTCACCCCTCCACTTT. The full variable domain, completed using reference TRBV19 and TRBJ1-6, is DGGITQSPKYLFRKEGQNVTLSCEQNLNHDAMYWYRQDPGQGLRLIYYSQIVNDFQKGDIAEGYSVSREKKESFPLTVTSAQKNPTAFYLCASSMVHGTDNSPLHFGNGTRLTVT.